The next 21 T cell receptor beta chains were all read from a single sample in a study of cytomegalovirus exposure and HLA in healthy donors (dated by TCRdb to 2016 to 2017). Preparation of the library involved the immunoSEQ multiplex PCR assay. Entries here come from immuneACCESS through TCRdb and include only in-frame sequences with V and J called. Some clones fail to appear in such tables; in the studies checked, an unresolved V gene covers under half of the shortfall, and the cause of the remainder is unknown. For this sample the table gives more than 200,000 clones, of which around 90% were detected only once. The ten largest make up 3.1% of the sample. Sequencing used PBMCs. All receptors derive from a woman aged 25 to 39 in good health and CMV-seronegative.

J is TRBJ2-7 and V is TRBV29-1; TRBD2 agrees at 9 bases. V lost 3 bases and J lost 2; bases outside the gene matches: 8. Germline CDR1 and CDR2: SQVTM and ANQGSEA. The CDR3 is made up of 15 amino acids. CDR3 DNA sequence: TGCAGCGTTGAGGAACCGGGACTAGCAGCCTACGAGCAGTACTTC. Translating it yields CSVEEPGLAAYEQYF.

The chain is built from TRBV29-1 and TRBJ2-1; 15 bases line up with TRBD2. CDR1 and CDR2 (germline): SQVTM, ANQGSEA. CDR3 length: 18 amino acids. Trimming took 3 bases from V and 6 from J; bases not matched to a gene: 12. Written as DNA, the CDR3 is TGCAGCGTTGATGGTCGGACTAGCGGGAGGGCCTCGGGCAATGAGCAGTTCTTC. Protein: CSVDGRTSGRASGNEQFF.

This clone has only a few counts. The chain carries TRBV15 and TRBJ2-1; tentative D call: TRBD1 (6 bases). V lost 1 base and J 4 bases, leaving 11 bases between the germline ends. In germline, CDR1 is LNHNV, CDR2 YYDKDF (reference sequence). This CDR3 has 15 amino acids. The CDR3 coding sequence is TGTGCCACCAGCAGAGGAGAAGGGGGTTACAATGAGCAGTTCTTC. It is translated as CATSRGEGGYNEQFF. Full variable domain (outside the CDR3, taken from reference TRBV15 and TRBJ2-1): DAMVIQNPRYQVTQFGKPVTLSCSQTLNHNVMYWYQQKSSQAPKLLFHYYDKDFNNEADTPDNFQSRRPNTSFCFLDIRSPGLGDTAMYLCATSRGEGGYNEQFFGPGTRLTVL.

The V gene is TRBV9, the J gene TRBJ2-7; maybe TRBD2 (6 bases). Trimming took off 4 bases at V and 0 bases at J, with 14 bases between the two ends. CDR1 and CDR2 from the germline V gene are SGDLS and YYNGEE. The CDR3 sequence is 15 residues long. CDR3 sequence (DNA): TGTGCCAGCAGCCCCTATAGCGGCCTCTCCTACGAGCAGTACTTC. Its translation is CASSPYSGLSYEQYF.

The CDR3 sequence: CASSSGPGVSPQETQYF. The CDR3 DNA reads TGTGCCAGCAGCTCCGGCCCAGGGGTATCCCCTCAAGAGACCCAGTACTTC. The V and J genes are TRBV11-2 and TRBJ2-5, with a possible D match to TRBD1 (6 bases). Germline V gene lookup returns CDR1 SGHAT and CDR2 FQNNGV. The CDR3 is 17 amino acids. Between the trimmed V and J ends, which lost 4 bases and 2 bases, there was a span of 20 bases.

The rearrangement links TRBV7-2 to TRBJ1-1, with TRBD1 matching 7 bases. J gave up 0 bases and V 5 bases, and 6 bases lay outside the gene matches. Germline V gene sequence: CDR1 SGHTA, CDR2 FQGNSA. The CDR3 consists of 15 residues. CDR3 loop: CASSPRGTVNTEAFF. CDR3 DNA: TGTGCCAGCAGCCCCCGAGGGACAGTGAACACTGAAGCTTTCTTT.

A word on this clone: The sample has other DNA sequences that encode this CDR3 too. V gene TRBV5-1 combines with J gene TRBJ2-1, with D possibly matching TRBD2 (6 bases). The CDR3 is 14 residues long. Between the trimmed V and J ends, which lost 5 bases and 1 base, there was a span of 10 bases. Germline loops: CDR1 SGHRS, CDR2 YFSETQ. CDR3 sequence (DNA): TGCGCCAGCAGTGAGGGAGGTTCCTACAATGAGCAGTTCTTC. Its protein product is CASSEGGSYNEQFF. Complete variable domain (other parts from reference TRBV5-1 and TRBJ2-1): KAGVTQTPRYLIKTRGQQVTLSCSPISGHRSVSWYQQTPGQGLQFLFEYFSETQRNKGNFPGRFSGRQFSNSRSEMNVSTLELGDSALYLCASSEGGSYNEQFFGPGTRLTVL.

DNA of the CDR3: TGTGCCAGCAGTTATTCGGGGGAGGAAGCTTTCTTT. It translates to CASSYSGEEAFF. The gene calls are TRBV27 and TRBJ1-1; D might be TRBD1 (5 bases). Germline CDR1 reads MNHEY; CDR2 reads SMNVEV (reference sequence). Deletions cut 4 bases from V and 8 bases from J, with 11 bases between. CDR3 length: 12 residues.

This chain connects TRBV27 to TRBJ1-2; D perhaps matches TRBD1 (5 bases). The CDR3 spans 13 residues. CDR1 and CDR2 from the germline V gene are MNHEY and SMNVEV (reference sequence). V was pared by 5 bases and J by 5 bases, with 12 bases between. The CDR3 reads CASSTGGRYGYTF. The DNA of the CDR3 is TGTGCCAGCAGTACCGGGGGACGGTATGGCTACACCTTC.

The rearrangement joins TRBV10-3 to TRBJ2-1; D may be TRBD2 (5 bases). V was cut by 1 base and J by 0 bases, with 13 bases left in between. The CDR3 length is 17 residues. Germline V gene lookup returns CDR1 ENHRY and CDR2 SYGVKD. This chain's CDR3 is CAISEFHSGLSYNEQFF. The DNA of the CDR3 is TGTGCCATCAGTGAGTTCCACAGCGGACTCTCCTACAATGAGCAGTTCTTC.

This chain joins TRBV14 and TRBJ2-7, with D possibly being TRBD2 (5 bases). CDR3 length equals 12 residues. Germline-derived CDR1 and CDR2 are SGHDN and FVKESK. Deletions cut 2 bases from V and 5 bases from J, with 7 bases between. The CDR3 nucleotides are TGTGCCAGCAGCCAACTGGGAGACGAGCAGTACTTC. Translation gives CASSQLGDEQYF.

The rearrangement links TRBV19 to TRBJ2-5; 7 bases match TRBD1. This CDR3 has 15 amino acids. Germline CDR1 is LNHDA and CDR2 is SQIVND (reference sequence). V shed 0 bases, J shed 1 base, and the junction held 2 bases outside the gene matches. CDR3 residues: CASSIEGQPQETQYF. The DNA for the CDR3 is TGTGCCAGTAGTATAGAGGGACAGCCCCAAGAGACCCAGTACTTC.

CDR3 region: CASSLGGGELFF. The CDR3 DNA sequence: TGTGCCAGCAGTTTAGGCGGCGGGGAGCTGTTTTTT. V and J are TRBV28 and TRBJ2-2, with unresolved D. The CDR3 has 12 residues. V was clipped by 2 bases and J by 7 bases, with 5 bases between them. The germline CDR1 and CDR2 sequences are MDHEN and SYDVKM.

The CDR3 region has the DNA TGTGCCAGCAGCAAACACCCACCGGGGACAGGCTCCTACGAGCAGTACTTC. Translated: CASSKHPPGTGSYEQYF. V usage is TRBV7-8 and J usage is TRBJ2-7; 8 bases match TRBD1. Germline V gene lookup returns CDR1 SGHVS and CDR2 FQNEAQ. The trim removed 5 bases at V and 0 bases at J, leaving 12 bases unmatched. The CDR3 has 17 amino acids.

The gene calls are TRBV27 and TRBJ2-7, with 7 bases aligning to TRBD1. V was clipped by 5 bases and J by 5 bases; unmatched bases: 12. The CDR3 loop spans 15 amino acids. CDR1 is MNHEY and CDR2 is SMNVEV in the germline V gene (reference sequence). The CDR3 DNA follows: TGTGCCAGCAGTAGCTACAGGGGTGTTTCTAACGAGCAGTACTTC. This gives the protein CASSSYRGVSNEQYF.

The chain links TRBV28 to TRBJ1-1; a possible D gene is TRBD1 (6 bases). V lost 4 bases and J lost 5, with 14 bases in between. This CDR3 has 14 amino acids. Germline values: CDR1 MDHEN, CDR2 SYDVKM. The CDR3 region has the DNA TGTGCCAGCAGTTCAGCCCGGACAGCAACTGAAGCTTTCTTT. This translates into CASSSARTATEAFF.

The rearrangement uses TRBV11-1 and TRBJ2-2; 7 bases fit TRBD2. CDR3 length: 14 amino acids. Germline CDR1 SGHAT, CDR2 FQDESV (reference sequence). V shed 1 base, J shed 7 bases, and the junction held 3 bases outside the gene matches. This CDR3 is CASSLGAGDGELFF. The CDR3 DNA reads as TGTGCCAGCAGCTTAGGGGCGGGAGACGGGGAGCTGTTTTTT.

The CDR3 nucleotides are TGTGCCAGCAGATTGACTAGCGGAGTATACAATGAGCAGTTCTTC. Translated: CASRLTSGVYNEQFF. V usage is TRBV6-5 and J usage is TRBJ2-1; 9 nucleotides align to TRBD2. CDR3 size: 15 residues. Germline values: CDR1 MNHEY, CDR2 SVGAGI. With 6 bases clipped from V and 4 bases from J, the junction kept 7 bases outside the gene matches.

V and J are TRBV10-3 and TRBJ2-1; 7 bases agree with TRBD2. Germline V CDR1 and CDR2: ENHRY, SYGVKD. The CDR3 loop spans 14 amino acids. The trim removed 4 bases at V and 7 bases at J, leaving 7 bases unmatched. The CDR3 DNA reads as TGTGCCATCAGTGTTGGCGGGAGAGAGAATGAGCAGTTCTTC. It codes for CAISVGGRENEQFF.

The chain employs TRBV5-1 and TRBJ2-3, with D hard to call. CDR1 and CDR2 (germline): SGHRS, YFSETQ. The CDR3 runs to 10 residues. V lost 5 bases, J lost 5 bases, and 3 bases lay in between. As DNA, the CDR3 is TGCGCCAGCAGAGGAGATACGCAGTATTTT. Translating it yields CASRGDTQYF.

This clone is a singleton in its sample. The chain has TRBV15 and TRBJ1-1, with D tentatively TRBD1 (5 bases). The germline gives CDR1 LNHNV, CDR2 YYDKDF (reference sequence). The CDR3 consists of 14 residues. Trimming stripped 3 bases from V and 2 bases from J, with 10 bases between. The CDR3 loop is CATSSGTFNTEAFF. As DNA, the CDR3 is TGTGCCACCAGCAGTGGGACCTTTAACACTGAAGCTTTCTTT.